This record concerns one T cell receptor (beta chain) sequence. Its antigen is undetermined. The junction departs from the called germline gene at one end, perhaps through a read error. The entry originates in a study of T cell responses to AZD1222 COVID-19 vaccine. Study overall: Pooling of second doses given at about 4 or about 12 weeks was done.

Study-wide results and limits: Clonal diversity may have been underestimated in mostly white British donors.

Produced via immunoSEQ multiplex PCR; TCRdb's table is partial and in-frame only. The sample records some 150,000 clones, 70% to 90% being singletons. The CDR3 has 12 amino acids. Germline CDR1 MNHNY, CDR2 SVGAGI (reference sequence). This sequence was found in an adult in good health. Sample: peripheral blood, taken on day 0 of AZD1222 vaccination. The V gene is TRBV6-6, the J gene TRBJ2-3; TRBD2 aligns across 9 bases. The CDR3 DNA sequence: TGTGCCAGCGGGTATCCGGGACTAGCTTACGTTTTT. Translation: CASGYPGLAYVF.